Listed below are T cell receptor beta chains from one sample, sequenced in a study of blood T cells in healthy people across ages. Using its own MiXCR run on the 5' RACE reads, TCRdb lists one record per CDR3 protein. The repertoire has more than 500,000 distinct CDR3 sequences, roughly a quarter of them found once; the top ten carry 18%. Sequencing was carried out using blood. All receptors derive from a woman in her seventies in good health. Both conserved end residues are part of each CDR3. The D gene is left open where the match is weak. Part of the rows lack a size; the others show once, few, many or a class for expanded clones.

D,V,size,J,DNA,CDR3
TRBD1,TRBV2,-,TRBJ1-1,TGTGCCAGACAGGGGGCAGAGCACACTGAAGCTTTCTTT,CARQGAEHTEAFF
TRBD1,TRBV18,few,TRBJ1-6,TGTGCCAGCTCACCAGGGACAGGGGTCAATTCACCCCTCCACTTT,CASSPGTGVNSPLHF
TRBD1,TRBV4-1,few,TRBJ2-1,TGCGCCAGCAGCCCTAAAGGACAGGGGCTGAACAATGAGCAGTTCTTC,CASSPKGQGLNNEQFF
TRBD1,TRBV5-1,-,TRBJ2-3,TGCGCCAGCCTCCGGGACAGGGGACGCACAGATACGCAGTATTTT,CASLRDRGRTDTQYF
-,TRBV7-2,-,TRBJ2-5,TGTGCCAGCAGCTTAAAATGGGAACAAGAGACCCAGTACTTC,CASSLKWEQETQYF
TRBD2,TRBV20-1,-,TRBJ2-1,TGCAGTGCTAGACCGGGACTAGCGGGGGGGCACAATGAGCAGTTCTTC,CSARPGLAGGHNEQFF
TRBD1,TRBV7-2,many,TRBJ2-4,TGTGCCAGCAGATTGGGACAGGGAAACATTCAGTACTTC,CASRLGQGNIQYF
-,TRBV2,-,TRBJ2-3,TGTGCCAGCCTGGCGGGGTTGAGCACAGATACGCAGTATTTT,CASLAGLSTDTQYF
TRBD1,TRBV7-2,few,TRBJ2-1,TGTGCCAGCAGCTTAGGGACAGGGGACCCCAGAAGGAATGAGCAGTTCTTC,CASSLGTGDPRRNEQFF
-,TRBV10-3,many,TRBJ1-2,TGTGCCATCAGTGAGTCCGTCAGTTACTATGGCTACACCTTC,CAISESVSYYGYTF
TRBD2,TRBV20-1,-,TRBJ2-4,TGCAGTGCTAGAGTTGGCGGGGGAAACATTCAGTACTTC,CSARVGGGNIQYF
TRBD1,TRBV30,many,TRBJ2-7,TGTGCCTGGAGTAGAGGGACAGGGGGCTACGAGCAGTACTTC,CAWSRGTGGYEQYF
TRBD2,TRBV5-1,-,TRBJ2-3,TGCGCCAGCAGCTCCCGGGGGGGCAGTCAAGATACGCAGTATTTT,CASSSRGGSQDTQYF
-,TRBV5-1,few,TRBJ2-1,TGCGCCAGCAGCTTTACGGGGGCAAACAATGAGCAGTTCTTC,CASSFTGANNEQFF
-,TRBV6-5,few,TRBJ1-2,TGTGCCAGCAGTTACTTCAGGCCCTCAACGGGGAGTAATGGCTACACCTTC,CASSYFRPSTGSNGYTF
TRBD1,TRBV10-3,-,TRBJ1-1,TGTGCCATCAGCGGGACAGGGAACACTGAAGCTTTCTTT,CAISGTGNTEAFF